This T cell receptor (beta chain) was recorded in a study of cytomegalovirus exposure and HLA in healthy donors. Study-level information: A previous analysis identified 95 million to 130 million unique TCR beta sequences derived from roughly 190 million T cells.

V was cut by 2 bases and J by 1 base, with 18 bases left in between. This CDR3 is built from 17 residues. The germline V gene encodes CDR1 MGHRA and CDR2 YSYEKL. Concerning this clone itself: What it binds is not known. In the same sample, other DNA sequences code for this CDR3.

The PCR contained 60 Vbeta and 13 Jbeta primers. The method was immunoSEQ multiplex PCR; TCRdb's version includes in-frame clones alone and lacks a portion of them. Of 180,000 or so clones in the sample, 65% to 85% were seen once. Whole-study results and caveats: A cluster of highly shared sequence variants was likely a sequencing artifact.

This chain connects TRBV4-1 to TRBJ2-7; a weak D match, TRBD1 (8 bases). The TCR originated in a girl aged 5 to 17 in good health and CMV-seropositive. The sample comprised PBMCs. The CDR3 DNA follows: TGCGCCAGCAGCCAAAGGGGAGGGGACAGGCGTTCCTACGAGCAGTACTTC. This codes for CASSQRGGDRRSYEQYF.